This entry concerns a single T cell receptor (beta chain). Clones were sequenced by immunoSEQ multiplex PCR, and TCRdb holds only the in-frame ones, with some missing. Altogether 250,000 to 350,000 clones are present, roughly 80% being singletons, with the ten largest covering roughly 1.6%. This specimen belongs to a study of blood T cell repertoires in COVID-19. The CDR3 runs to 15 residues. Germline assignment: CDR1 MNHEY and CDR2 SVGAGI. V was pared by 7 bases and J by 5 bases, with 6 bases of the junction left unmatched. This TCR came from a human donor with COVID-19, enrolled during active disease. The donor label of this sample is uncertain. Source material: peripheral blood. The V and J genes are TRBV6-5 and TRBJ2-2, with 11 bases aligning to TRBD2. Written as DNA, the CDR3 is TGTGCCAGCAACCCACTAGCGGGAGATACCGGGGAGCTGTTTTTT. It encodes CASNPLAGDTGELFF.